This is a list of T cell receptor beta chains from one sample in a study of cytomegalovirus exposure and HLA in healthy donors. Generated by immunoSEQ multiplex PCR, the TCRdb table keeps only in-frame clones and is missing some. In the table there are roughly 100,000 clones, roughly four fifths of which are singletons. Specimen: PBMCs. The source of these receptors is a human donor in good health. The CDR3 runs from the conserved cysteine through the conserved F or W. Each record gives: J gene, V gene, D gene, CDR3 DNA, CDR3 protein. A D gene is named only where the DNA matches it firmly.

J gene: TRBJ1-6; V gene: TRBV18; D gene: NA; CDR3 DNA: TGTGCCAGCTCACCGTTGCCCAGAGCGGCACCCCTCCACTTT; CDR3 protein: CASSPLPRAAPLHF
J gene: TRBJ1-2; V gene: TRBV9; D gene: NA; CDR3 DNA: TGTGCCAGCAGCGTAGTGGGGGCTAGCTATGGCTACACCTTC; CDR3 protein: CASSVVGASYGYTF
J gene: TRBJ1-1; V gene: TRBV5-1; D gene: NA; CDR3 DNA: TGCGCCAGCAGCTTGACAGGGAATATGAACACTGAAGCTTTCTTT; CDR3 protein: CASSLTGNMNTEAFF
J gene: TRBJ2-7; V gene: TRBV7-6; D gene: TRBD2; CDR3 DNA: TGTGCCAGTACCCCGGGACTAGCGGCCTACGAGCAGTACTTC; CDR3 protein: CASTPGLAAYEQYF
J gene: TRBJ2-2; V gene: TRBV12-5; D gene: NA; CDR3 DNA: TGTGCTAGTGGTTTGGTACCAGGGAGGAGATCCGGGGAGCTGTTTTTT; CDR3 protein: CASGLVPGRRSGELFF
J gene: TRBJ1-1; V gene: TRBV7-8; D gene: NA; CDR3 DNA: TGTGCCAGCAGCTTAGGGCGGGGCAGAACGAACACTGAAGCTTTCTTT; CDR3 protein: CASSLGRGRTNTEAFF
J gene: TRBJ2-4; V gene: TRBV28; D gene: NA; CDR3 DNA: TGTGCCAGCAGCCGAGGCGGCAGCAAAAACATTCAGTACTTC; CDR3 protein: CASSRGGSKNIQYF
J gene: TRBJ1-4; V gene: TRBV28; D gene: NA; CDR3 DNA: TGTGCCAGCAGTTTATATCAGGGGACACCTAATGAAAAACTGTTTTTT; CDR3 protein: CASSLYQGTPNEKLFF
J gene: TRBJ2-2; V gene: TRBV9; D gene: TRBD1; CDR3 DNA: TGTGCCAGCAGCGTGGGACAGGGGGCCGGGGAGCTGTTTTTT; CDR3 protein: CASSVGQGAGELFF
J gene: TRBJ1-1; V gene: TRBV9; D gene: NA; CDR3 DNA: TGTGCCAGCAGCCCCGGCGTAGGGGGGGCGAACACTGAAGCTTTCTTT; CDR3 protein: CASSPGVGGANTEAFF
J gene: TRBJ2-5; V gene: TRBV7-2; D gene: NA; CDR3 DNA: TGTGCCAGCAGCTTAGCGGGTAGCGGCCAAGAGACCCAGTACTTC; CDR3 protein: CASSLAGSGQETQYF
J gene: TRBJ1-4; V gene: TRBV18; D gene: NA; CDR3 DNA: TGTGCCAGCTCGCTCCGGGTCGTGAGTAATGAAAAACTGTTTTTT; CDR3 protein: CASSLRVVSNEKLFF
J gene: TRBJ1-1; V gene: TRBV7-2; D gene: TRBD1; CDR3 DNA: TGTGCCAGCAGCTCTCAGGGGGGAAACACTGAAGCTTTCTTT; CDR3 protein: CASSSQGGNTEAFF
J gene: TRBJ2-7; V gene: TRBV9; D gene: TRBD2; CDR3 DNA: TGTGCCAGCAGCGGGACTAGCTCAGCCGAGCAGTACTTC; CDR3 protein: CASSGTSSAEQYF
J gene: TRBJ2-5; V gene: TRBV28; D gene: TRBD2; CDR3 DNA: TGTGCCAGCAGTCCACAGTATTTAGCGGGAGGTTGGGGAGAGACCCAGTACTTC; CDR3 protein: CASSPQYLAGGWGETQYF
J gene: TRBJ2-7; V gene: TRBV21-1; D gene: NA; CDR3 DNA: TGTGCCAGCAGCACCCGGACAGGGGATACCTACGAGCAGTACTTC; CDR3 protein: CASSTRTGDTYEQYF
J gene: TRBJ2-7; V gene: TRBV9; D gene: NA; CDR3 DNA: TGTGCCAGCAGCGCACGACAGGGACTCTCCTACGAGCAGTACTTC; CDR3 protein: CASSARQGLSYEQYF
J gene: TRBJ2-5; V gene: TRBV2; D gene: NA; CDR3 DNA: TGTGCCAGCAGTGAATCTGTAGCCTCTCGGAGGGAGACCCAGTACTTC; CDR3 protein: CASSESVASRRETQYF
J gene: TRBJ2-1; V gene: TRBV5-1; D gene: TRBD2; CDR3 DNA: TGCGCCAGCAGCTCCTTGGTGGGGGCCGGGGGTAGCGGGAGTTTGGGGAATGAGCAGTTCTTC; CDR3 protein: CASSSLVGAGGSGSLGNEQFF
J gene: TRBJ2-5; V gene: TRBV18; D gene: NA; CDR3 DNA: TGTGCCAGCTCACCAGGCAGAGGCCAAGAGACCCAGTACTTC; CDR3 protein: CASSPGRGQETQYF
J gene: TRBJ2-1; V gene: TRBV7-3; D gene: TRBD1; CDR3 DNA: TGTGCCAGCAGCCCCACCGGGACAGGGGCATACAATGAGCAGTTCTTC; CDR3 protein: CASSPTGTGAYNEQFF
J gene: TRBJ1-6; V gene: TRBV9; D gene: NA; CDR3 DNA: TGTGCCAGCAGCGCGGGACAATATAATTCACCCCTCCACTTT; CDR3 protein: CASSAGQYNSPLHF
J gene: TRBJ2-5; V gene: TRBV5-6; D gene: TRBD1; CDR3 DNA: TGTGCCAGCAGCTTGGGGACAGGCTATCAAGAGACCCAGTACTTC; CDR3 protein: CASSLGTGYQETQYF
J gene: TRBJ1-5; V gene: TRBV28; D gene: NA; CDR3 DNA: TGTGCCAGCAGTTTAGGCAGCGCCAATCAGCCCCAGCATTTT; CDR3 protein: CASSLGSANQPQHF
J gene: TRBJ2-7; V gene: TRBV28; D gene: TRBD1; CDR3 DNA: TGTGCCAGCAGCCCGGCCCCGACAGGGTCCTACGAGCAGTACTTC; CDR3 protein: CASSPAPTGSYEQYF
J gene: TRBJ2-5; V gene: TRBV6-5; D gene: TRBD1; CDR3 DNA: TGTGCCAGCAGTTCGGGACAGGGGGCACGTCAGTACTTC; CDR3 protein: CASSSGQGARQYF